Presented here are 22 T cell receptor beta chains from one specimen sequenced in a study of regulatory T cells in long-lasting Graves disease (dated by TCRdb to 2020 to 2023). The sample's time point label, decoded: newly diagnosed GD, antithyroid drugs for less than 3 months. For both TCR sequencing and RNA sequencing, RNA was extracted from PBMCs in TRIzol. Libraries were built with multiplex PCR. The listed sequencing device is Illumina HiSeq 4000. To build TCR beta libraries, CDR3 regions were amplified by Arm-PCR using iRepertoire HTBI primers. TCRdb ran its own pipeline on the public reads, namely fastp trimming at Q25 and MiXCR clone calling, and kept in-frame beta chains. Each entry merges the rows of one CDR3 protein and shows their most common DNA and genes. This sample is represented by a few hundred thousand distinct CDR3 sequences; around 17% of them were singletons. The top ten constitute about 23% of the sample.

These data are also associated with another study on T cells in Graves' hyperthyroidism and ophthalmopathy.

The specimen was peripheral blood mononuclear cells (PBMCs), collected at new diagnosis, from a patient treated with antithyroid drugs. All receptors derive from a woman aged 18 to 35 with Graves disease. Donor details come from another sample of the same person, matched by shared clones.

This clonotype was detected many times. V usage is TRBV4-1 and J usage is TRBJ2-5; TRBD2 aligns across 7 bases. The germline CDR1 and CDR2 sequences are MGHRA and YSYEKL. The ends lost 0 bases at V and 3 bases at J; junction bases unmatched: 10. CDR3 size: 17 residues. CDR3 region: CASSQDLGLGTKETQYF. CDR3 coding DNA: TGCGCCAGCAGCCAAGATCTAGGACTAGGAACAAAAGAGACCCAGTACTTC.

This clonotype was counted ten times or more. The chain recombines TRBV5-1 with TRBJ2-1; D call uncertain. Germline CDR1 reads SGHRS; CDR2 reads YFSETQ. Trimming removed 4 bases from V and 7 bases from J, with 15 bases in between. The CDR3 totals 14 residues. This CDR3 reads CASSPGGPGNEQFF. DNA for the CDR3: TGCGCCAGCAGCCCAGGCGGACCAGGAAATGAGCAGTTCTTC. Full variable domain (outside the CDR3, taken from reference TRBV5-1 and TRBJ2-1): KAGVTQTPRYLIKTRGQQVTLSCSPISGHRSVSWYQQTPGQGLQFLFEYFSETQRNKGNFPGRFSGRQFSNSRSEMNVSTLELGDSALYLCASSPGGPGNEQFFGPGTRLTVL.

The chain is built from TRBV19 and TRBJ2-4; 9 positions agree with TRBD1. CDR1 is LNHDA, CDR2 SQIVND, per germline (reference sequence). The CDR3 loop spans 16 amino acids. V shed 5 bases and J 3 bases; nucleotides not matched to a gene: 8. The DNA of the CDR3 is TGTGCCAGTAGTTTTATGGACAGGGGTGACAAAAACATTCAGTACTTC. Encoded protein: CASSFMDRGDKNIQYF.

On this clonotype: This may be a read error, as it is one base from a much larger clone. V usage is TRBV27 and J usage is TRBJ1-5, with D hard to call. CDR1 and CDR2 from the germline V gene are MNHEY and SMNVEV (reference sequence). V shed 4 bases and J shed 5 bases, with 12 bases lying between them. CDR3 size: 14 residues. CDR3 amino acids: CASSYQGWDQPQHF. CDR3 sequence (DNA): TGTGCCAGCAGTTATCAAGGGTGGGATCAGCCCCAGCATTTT.

This clonotype has ten or more counts. V usage is TRBV30 and J usage is TRBJ2-1, with TRBD1 matching over 11 bases. The CDR3 runs to 16 residues. Trimming removed 2 bases from V and 7 bases from J; junction bases left unmatched: 10. Germline V CDR1 and CDR2: GTSNPN, SVGIG (reference sequence). Here the CDR3 reads CAWSPAPGTGGNEQFF. The DNA of the CDR3 is TGTGCCTGGAGTCCCGCCCCCGGGACAGGGGGAAATGAGCAGTTCTTC.

This clonotype has at least ten counts. This chain uses TRBV6-9 with TRBJ1-1; maybe TRBD1 (6 bases). Germline CDR1 reads MNHGY; CDR2 reads SVAAGI. Between the trimmed V and J ends, which lost 4 bases and 3 bases, there was a span of 15 bases. The CDR3 totals 15 residues. This CDR3 reads CASSFGGGAYTEAFF. The CDR3 DNA follows: TGTGCCAGCAGTTTCGGGGGGGGCGCGTACACTGAAGCTTTCTTT.

At least ten counts were recorded for this clonotype. The chain is built from TRBV7-2 and TRBJ2-3, with D uncertain. From germline, CDR1 is SGHTA and CDR2 FQGNSA. The CDR3 spans 16 residues. V dropped 2 bases and J dropped 6 bases, with 18 bases sitting between them. CDR3 coding DNA: TGTGCCAGCAGCTTACTCGGCAGCGCAATGAGTGATACGCAGTATTTT. Protein product: CASSLLGSAMSDTQYF.

This clonotype was detected many times. The CDR3 bases are TGTGCCACCAGCAGAGCAGGGGGCGGTTACGAGCAGTACTTC. It codes for CATSRAGGGYEQYF. This rearrangement joins TRBV15 to TRBJ2-7, with 8 bases fitting TRBD1. CDR1 LNHNV and CDR2 YYDKDF come from the germline V gene (reference sequence). The junction had 3 bases not matched to a gene; V was cut back by 1 base and J by 4 bases. The CDR3 consists of 14 residues.

This clonotype was seen only a few times. The J gene is TRBJ2-2, the V gene TRBV15; 9 bases match TRBD1. Germline CDR1 is LNHNV and CDR2 is YYDKDF (reference sequence). This CDR3 is 17 amino acids long. The V and J ends lost 8 bases and 4 bases, in that order; junction bases with no gene match: 14. CDR3 sequence (DNA): TGTGCCACCCACCTCTCGAACAGGGGGCAACGCACCGGGGAGCTGTTTTTT. Translated, it gives CATHLSNRGQRTGELFF.

This clonotype has more than one count but fewer than ten. V is TRBV2 and J is TRBJ1-5; D possibly corresponds to TRBD1 (6 bases). Between the trimmed V and J ends, which lost 8 bases and 1 base, there was a span of 18 bases. Germline V gives CDR1 SNHLY, CDR2 FYNNEI. The CDR3 totals 16 residues. The CDR3 reads CASGLIGGGSNQPQHF. The CDR3 nucleotides are TGTGCCAGCGGACTTATTGGAGGGGGGAGCAATCAGCCCCAGCATTTT.

This clonotype was seen at least ten times. The V call is TRBV6-1, the J call TRBJ1-2; TRBD1 agrees at 7 bases. The CDR3 runs to 16 residues. With V trimmed by 6 bases and J by 1 base, 11 bases remained unmatched. CDR1 and CDR2 (germline): MNHNS, SASEGT. DNA of the CDR3: TGTGCCAGCAGCCTCTCGACAGGGACCCTTAACTATGGCTACACCTTC. As protein: CASSLSTGTLNYGYTF.

This clonotype appeared many times. The chain employs TRBV4-2 and TRBJ2-7, with 7 nucleotides matching TRBD2. The CDR3 consists of 16 residues. The ends lost 0 bases at V and 4 bases at J; junction bases unmatched: 9. In germline, CDR1 is LGHNA, CDR2 YNFKEQ. CDR3 in amino acids: CASSQEEAGEEYEQYF. CDR3 coding DNA: TGTGCCAGCAGCCAAGAAGAGGCGGGAGAGGAATACGAGCAGTACTTC.

The genes are TRBV20-1 and TRBJ2-7, with D unclear. Trimming took off 1 base at V and 0 bases at J, with 10 bases between the two ends. Germline CDR1 and CDR2: DFQATT and SNEGSKA (reference sequence). The CDR3 runs to 14 residues. The CDR3 DNA is TGCAGTGCTAGAGTTTCCCTAGGCTCCTACGAGCAGTACTTC. Its translation is CSARVSLGSYEQYF.

The sample holds a few counts of this clonotype. The chain joins TRBV20-1 to TRBJ2-3; the match to TRBD2 covers 7 bases. In germline, CDR1 is DFQATT, CDR2 SNEGSKA (reference sequence). V trimming: 6 bases; J trimming: 0 bases; junction bases outside the gene matches: 3. The CDR3 has 13 residues. For the CDR3, the DNA is TGCAGTGCAACGGGACTAAGCACAGATACGCAGTATTTT. It encodes CSATGLSTDTQYF.

This clonotype has just a few counts. One end of the junction does not line up with germline, which may come from a read error. The rearrangement uses TRBV7-7 and TRBJ2-1; 7 nucleotides line up with TRBD2. Germline V gives CDR1 SSHAT, CDR2 FNYEAQ (reference sequence). The CDR3 has 13 amino acids. CDR3 in DNA: TGTGCTAGCAGCGCGGGAGAAAACAATGAGCAGTTCTTC. It codes for CASSAGENNEQFF. Supplemented by reference TRBV7-7 and TRBJ2-1, the full variable domain reads GAGVSQSPRYKVTKRGQDVTLRCDPISSHATLYWYQQALGQGPEFLTYFNYEAQPDKSGLPSDRFSAERPEGSISTLTIQRTEQRDSAMYRCASSAGENNEQFFGPGTRLTVL.

The V gene is TRBV20-1, the J gene TRBJ2-5; tentatively, D is TRBD2 (5 bases). CDR1 is DFQATT and CDR2 is SNEGSKA in the germline V gene (reference sequence). The CDR3 extends over 15 amino acids. With 0 bases removed from V and 5 bases from J, the gap between germline ends came to 16 bases. This chain's CDR3 is CSARETRTPIETQYF. CDR3 DNA sequence: TGCAGTGCTAGAGAAACTAGAACCCCCATTGAGACCCAGTACTTC.

As for this clonotype: A clone one base away is much larger, so this may be a read error. The chain combines TRBV7-9 with TRBJ2-7; 8 nucleotides agree with TRBD2. The length of the CDR3 is 14 residues. Germline loops: CDR1 SEHNR, CDR2 FQNEAQ (reference sequence). CDR3 sequence (DNA): TGTGCCAGCAGCATAGGGGGACTAGACTACGAGCAGCACTTC. Protein sequence: CASSIGGLDYEQHF.

The chain uses TRBV20-1 and TRBJ1-2; maybe TRBD1 (5 bases). Germline V gene sequence: CDR1 DFQATT, CDR2 SNEGSKA (reference sequence). The CDR3 sequence is 14 residues long. V was cut by 7 bases and J by 5 bases, with 20 bases left in between. As DNA, the CDR3 is TGCAGTGGGGAAGAGGGGATGGCTTTTTATGGCTACACCTTC. Translated, it gives CSGEEGMAFYGYTF.

This clonotype was seen repeatedly, ten times or more. This chain connects TRBV29-1 to TRBJ2-7; 12 bases fit TRBD1. This CDR3 region has 12 residues. Germline lookup yields CDR1 SQVTM and CDR2 ANQGSEA. V lost 7 bases and J lost 4; bases outside the gene matches: 2. This CDR3 is CSGGQGAYEQYF. Here the CDR3 DNA reads TGCAGCGGGGGACAGGGGGCTTACGAGCAGTACTTC.

In DNA, the CDR3 is TGTGCCAGCAGTTTCGGACAGATCAATAGCAATCAGCCCCAGCATTTT. Protein: CASSFGQINSNQPQHF. The chain recombines TRBV27 with TRBJ1-5; a possible D gene is TRBD1 (6 bases). V lost 3 bases and J 0 bases, leaving 12 bases between the germline ends. Germline V lookup: CDR1 MNHEY, CDR2 SMNVEV (reference sequence). This CDR3 spans 16 amino acids.

This clonotype was recorded many times. The chain joins TRBV11-2 to TRBJ2-3; unclear D gene. V was pared by 10 bases and J by 4 bases, with 18 bases between. The germline V gene has CDR1 SGHAT and CDR2 FQNNGV. CDR3 length: 14 amino acids. The chain's CDR3 is CATEPKRSADTQYF. DNA for the CDR3: TGTGCCACAGAACCGAAACGTTCAGCAGATACGCAGTATTTT. The variable domain in full, completed from reference TRBV11-2 and TRBJ2-3, reads EAGVAQSPRYKIIEKRQSVAFWCNPISGHATLYWYQQILGQGPKLLIQFQNNGVVDDSQLPKDRFSAERLKGVDSTLKIQPAKLEDSAVYLCATEPKRSADTQYFGPGTRLTVL.

This clonotype turned up a few times. The chain combines TRBV7-2 with TRBJ2-1, with D unresolved. The CDR3 has 18 residues. V dropped 1 base and J dropped 7 bases, with 23 bases sitting between them. Germline CDR1 SGHTA, CDR2 FQGNSA. CDR3 protein: CASSLGPSGSTRRNEQFF. The DNA of the CDR3 is TGTGCCAGCAGCTTAGGGCCCTCCGGGTCAACAAGACGGAATGAGCAGTTCTTC. Full variable domain (remainder filled in from reference TRBV7-2 and TRBJ2-1): GAGVSQSPSNKVTEKGKDVELRCDPISGHTALYWYRQSLGQGLEFLIYFQGNSAPDKSGLPSDRFSAERTGGSVSTLTIQRTQQEDSAVYLCASSLGPSGSTRRNEQFFGPGTRLTVL.